Following are 27 T cell receptor beta chains from one sample sequenced in a study of monozygotic twins with inflammatory bowel disease (dated by TCRdb to about 2019). The protocol used for the library was 5' RACE. The sequencer listed for this sample is Illumina HiSeq 2500. Reads reprocessed by TCRdb are summarized as one entry per CDR3 protein sequence, and DNA is absent. The sample table records fewer than 400,000 distinct CDR3 sequences. The ten top clones hold roughly 5.8% of the sample. The specimen sequenced was blood. These receptors all stem from a human donor with ulcerative colitis or Crohn's disease, or a healthy co-twin of an affected twin (not recorded which).

V is TRBV5-5 and J is TRBJ2-5. The V gene's germline CDR1 is SGHKS and CDR2 YYEKEE (reference sequence). This CDR3 has 14 amino acids. CDR3 region: CASSSHFSAETQYF.

The J gene is TRBJ1-2, the V gene TRBV19; TCRdb gives TRBD1 as the D gene, but with no DNA this cannot be confirmed. The CDR3 contains 14 residues. Per germline, CDR1 LNHDA and CDR2 SQIVND (reference sequence). CDR3 residues: CASRTTGGAYGYTF.

The V and J genes are TRBV5-1 and TRBJ1-2; TCRdb calls TRBD1, which cannot be checked without DNA. The CDR3 consists of 15 residues. The V gene's germline CDR1 is SGHRS and CDR2 YFSETQ. CDR3 residues: CASSLAAGQNYGYTF.

This chain connects TRBV7-9 to TRBJ2-1; there is no DNA to check the TCRdb D call of TRBD1. Germline loops: CDR1 SEHNR, CDR2 FQNEAQ (reference sequence). The CDR3 has 14 residues. The CDR3 protein is CASRGGNSLNEQFF.

The chain employs TRBV12-3 or TRBV12-4 and TRBJ1-2. CDR3 length: 12 amino acids. The CDR3 protein is CASSSSSWGYTF.

V usage is TRBV11-2 and J usage is TRBJ1-1. CDR3 length: 13 amino acids. CDR1 SGHAT and CDR2 FQNNGV come from the germline V gene. The CDR3 loop is CASSPRHTHKAFF.

The gene calls are TRBV20-1 and TRBJ2-2; TCRdb designates TRBD2, a call that cannot be tested without DNA. Per germline, CDR1 DFQATT and CDR2 SNEGSKA (reference sequence). The CDR3 loop spans 16 amino acids. The CDR3 sequence is CSARASGRAGTGELFF.

The J gene is TRBJ2-3, the V gene TRBV20-1; TCRdb selects TRBD2, and the lack of DNA leaves this call unchecked. The CDR3 contains 12 residues. The germline V gene encodes CDR1 DFQATT and CDR2 SNEGSKA (reference sequence). CDR3 region: CSASAGGRAAYF.

The V and J genes are TRBV27 and TRBJ1-1. In germline, CDR1 is MNHEY, CDR2 SMNVEV (reference sequence). This CDR3 region has 15 residues. The CDR3 reads CASSLSARRNTEAFF.

The chain couples TRBV3-1 to TRBJ2-5. The CDR3 sequence is 12 residues long. CDR1 LGHDT and CDR2 YNNKEL come from the germline V gene (reference sequence). The CDR3 is CASSQVRETQYF.

This chain links TRBV7-7 with TRBJ1-1. The CDR3 covers 13 residues. CDR1 is SSHAT, CDR2 FNYEAQ, per germline (reference sequence). Here the CDR3 reads CASSLGYNTEAFF.

The chain couples TRBV9 to TRBJ1-4; as DNA is missing, the TRBD1 call by TCRdb cannot be tested. Germline V gives CDR1 SGDLS, CDR2 YYNGEE. The CDR3 loop spans 15 amino acids. The CDR3: CASSPTPQANEKLFF.

J is TRBJ1-5 and V is TRBV18; as DNA is missing, the TRBD1 call by TCRdb cannot be tested. This CDR3 has 14 residues. Germline CDR1 KGHSH, CDR2 LQKENI. The CDR3 loop is CASSGQGSNQPQHF. Full variable domain (missing parts from reference TRBV18 and TRBJ1-5): NAGVMQNPRHLVRRRGQEARLRCSPMKGHSHVYWYRQLPEEGLKFMVYLQKENIIDESGMPKERFSAEFPKEGPSILRIQQVVRGDSAAYFCASSGQGSNQPQHFGDGTRLSIL.

The chain employs TRBV4-2 and TRBJ2-7; TCRdb proposes TRBD1, but this gene call is untestable without DNA. This CDR3 spans 16 amino acids. Per germline, CDR1 LGHNA and CDR2 YNFKEQ. CDR3 loop: CASSQVLGGTGSEQYF.

The chain joins TRBV7-2 to TRBJ2-5; TCRdb outputs TRBD2, but without DNA this stays unchecked. Per the germline V gene, CDR1 is SGHTA and CDR2 is FQGNSA. The CDR3 is 14 residues long. CDR3 protein: CASRSRAGGETQYF.

The V gene is TRBV7-6, the J gene TRBJ1-1; the D gene TCRdb calls, TRBD1, cannot be checked with no DNA. Germline-derived CDR1 and CDR2 are SGHVS and FNYEAQ. This CDR3 comprises 17 residues. The CDR3 region is CASSPFPGQGKAYEAFF.

This chain joins TRBV29-1 and TRBJ1-5; TCRdb's D call of TRBD1 is untestable without DNA. Germline CDR1 and CDR2: SQVTM and ANQGSEA. The CDR3 loop spans 14 amino acids. CDR3 region: CSVDTGNSNQPQHF. Full variable domain (missing parts from reference TRBV29-1 and TRBJ1-5): SAVISQKPSRDICQRGTSLTIQCQVDSQVTMMFWYRQQPGQSLTLIATANQGSEATYESGFVIDKFPISRPNLTFSTLTVSNMSPEDSSIYLCSVDTGNSNQPQHFGDGTRLSIL.

V usage is TRBV7-2 and J usage is TRBJ1-3; as DNA is missing, the TRBD1 call by TCRdb cannot be tested. The CDR3 consists of 14 residues. Germline-derived CDR1 and CDR2 are SGHTA and FQGNSA. Here the CDR3 reads CASSPGPGTNTIYF.

The rearrangement uses TRBV10-1 and TRBJ1-1. Germline V gene sequence: CDR1 WNHNN, CDR2 SYGVQD (reference sequence). CDR3 length equals 16 residues. CDR3 in amino acids: CASSESNLIGDTEAFF.

This chain uses TRBV7-2 with TRBJ1-4; there is no DNA to check the TCRdb D call of TRBD1. Per the germline V gene, CDR1 is SGHTA and CDR2 is FQGNSA. CDR3 length: 13 amino acids. The CDR3 spells CASGGQVYEKLFF.

The rearrangement uses TRBV24-1 and TRBJ2-1; the D call from TCRdb, TRBD1, cannot be confirmed without DNA. CDR3 length: 16 amino acids. The germline gives CDR1 KGHDR, CDR2 SFDVKD. The CDR3 protein is CATSEPPGQGAGEQFF.

The chain is built from TRBV20-1 and TRBJ1-4. CDR1 DFQATT and CDR2 SNEGSKA come from the germline V gene (reference sequence). This CDR3 has 13 residues. CDR3 sequence: CSARDLVGEKLFF.

The chain recombines TRBV5-5 with TRBJ1-2; checking the TCRdb D call of TRBD1 is not possible without DNA. This CDR3 spans 14 amino acids. Germline V gene sequence: CDR1 SGHKS, CDR2 YYEKEE (reference sequence). Here the CDR3 reads CASSSYTTGYGYTF.

CDR3 region: CASSLVQGANEKLFF. The J gene is TRBJ1-4, the V gene TRBV7-8; TCRdb reports TRBD1, a call that lacks DNA to check it against. CDR1 is SGHVS, CDR2 FQNEAQ, per germline. The CDR3 is made up of 15 amino acids.

The V gene is TRBV5-1, the J gene TRBJ1-1. CDR3 length equals 14 residues. The germline CDR1 and CDR2 sequences are SGHRS and YFSETQ. CDR3: CASSLAREMTEAFF. The variable domain in full, with the rest retrieved from reference TRBV5-1 and TRBJ1-1, is KAGVTQTPRYLIKTRGQQVTLSCSPISGHRSVSWYQQTPGQGLQFLFEYFSETQRNKGNFPGRFSGRQFSNSRSEMNVSTLELGDSALYLCASSLAREMTEAFFGQGTRLTVV.

This chain links TRBV3-1 with TRBJ1-3. Germline V gives CDR1 LGHDT, CDR2 YNNKEL (reference sequence). This CDR3 has 16 residues. The CDR3 sequence is CASSYTAGSLGNTIYF. The full variable domain, with the rest looked up from reference TRBV3-1 and TRBJ1-3, is DTAVSQTPKYLVTQMGNDKSIKCEQNLGHDTMYWYKQDSKKFLKIMFSYNNKELIINETVPNRFSPKSPDKAHLNLHINSLELGDSAVYFCASSYTAGSLGNTIYFGEGSWLTVV.

The J gene is TRBJ2-3, the V gene TRBV10-2; TCRdb designates TRBD2, a call that cannot be tested without DNA. This CDR3 is built from 14 residues. Germline V gene lookup returns CDR1 WSHSY and CDR2 SAAADI. CDR3 protein: CASTEWGRADTQYF.